This entry features one T cell receptor beta chain sequence. Its specificity is unknown. This record comes from a study of vaccination effects on CD4 cells after COVID-19. Sequencing in the ViraFEST assay came after antigen-specific CD4+ T cells had been expanded with viral peptide pools, which were used to stimulate PBMC. Isolation of CD4+ T cells took place after 10 days of culture. Two-dose BNT162b2 or mRNA-1273 vaccination was given to participants. Whole-study findings and limits: Late post-vaccination samples showed marked contraction of infection- and vaccine-induced clones.

Germline assignment: CDR1 LGHDT and CDR2 YNNKEL (reference sequence). Trimming removed 3 bases from V and 0 bases from J, with 7 bases in between. This CDR3 is built from 14 residues. Method: immunoSEQ multiplex PCR; TCRdb's copy keeps in-frame clones and lacks some. The table has roughly 63,000 clones, around 78% seen once; the top ten hold 2%. Here the sequenced sample was CD4+ T cells from PBMCs cultured with HCoV-OC43 spike peptides, taken after COVID-19 vaccination. Subset given: HCoV-OC43 spike overlapping peptide pool stimulation. The chain links TRBV3-1 (or the pseudogene TRBV3-2) to TRBJ2-3; D not resolved. The TCR originated in a human donor who received a COVID-19 vaccine. CDR3 sequence (DNA): TGTGCCAGCAGCCAGGACCTTAGCACAGATACGCAGTATTTT. This gives the protein CASSQDLSTDTQYF.